This T cell receptor beta chain was retrieved from a study of glioma-infiltrating T cells after dendritic cell vaccination. Time point indicated: after dendritic cell vaccination, including at tumor progression/relapse. Selection required adequate fresh-frozen tumor tissue plus more than two years' survival data. Primers: 60 V beta forward and 13 J beta reverse. Sequencing was performed with immunoSEQ multiplex PCR; in TCRdb, only in-frame clones are kept and a portion is missing. Of over 90,000 clones detected, approximately 80% appear once; the ten largest clones hold approximately 5.5%. Germline CDR1 and CDR2: GTSNPN and SVGIG (reference sequence). Deletions cut 0 bases from V and 2 bases from J, with 10 bases between. This CDR3 region has 14 residues.

The TCR comes from a human donor with glioblastoma. The sequenced sample was blood, obtained after dendritic cell vaccination. The V call is TRBV30, the J call TRBJ1-2, with D perhaps TRBD1 (5 bases). CDR3 DNA: TGTGCCTGGAGTGTACGGCAGGGAAACTATGGCTACACCTTC. Amino acids: CAWSVRQGNYGYTF.